Presented here are 15 T cell receptor beta chains from one specimen sequenced in a study of OX40 agonist ivuxolimab in advanced cancers. Measured with immunoSEQ multiplex PCR; TCRdb has only the in-frame clones, and not every one. Of about 72,000 clones listed, roughly 80% are singletons. The sample here was CD4+ or CD8+ T cells sorted from blood, taken in a trial of the OX40 agonist ivuxolimab. These receptors all stem from an adult with an advanced solid tumor such as melanoma, head and neck, liver or kidney cancer.

The V call is TRBV5-1, the J call TRBJ1-2, with no clear D. CDR3 length: 13 residues. Germline V lookup: CDR1 SGHRS, CDR2 YFSETQ. Trimming cost V 7 bases and J 0 bases, with 10 bases left between them. The chain's CDR3 is CASRQTANYGYTF. CDR3 nucleotides: TGCGCCAGCCGCCAGACTGCTAACTATGGCTACACCTTC.

This chain links TRBV2 with TRBJ2-3; D uncertain. This CDR3 has 14 amino acids. Per germline, CDR1 SNHLY and CDR2 FYNNEI. With 4 bases removed from V and 2 bases from J, the gap between germline ends came to 10 bases. The CDR3: CASSGRAATDTQYF. The CDR3 coding sequence is TGTGCCAGCAGTGGAAGAGCAGCCACAGATACGCAGTATTTT.

The rearrangement joins TRBV9 to TRBJ2-6, with unresolved D. The CDR3 length is 14 residues. Trimming removed 3 bases from V and 0 bases from J, with 4 bases in between. CDR1 is SGDLS, CDR2 YYNGEE, per germline. In DNA form, the CDR3 reads TGTGCCAGCAGCGCCCACTCTGGGGCCAACGTCCTGACTTTC. Protein: CASSAHSGANVLTF.

The rearrangement links TRBV5-6 to TRBJ1-2, with D unclear. Trimming removed 1 base from V and 0 bases from J, with 7 bases in between. This CDR3 comprises 14 residues. From germline, CDR1 is SGHDT and CDR2 YYEEEE. CDR3 coding DNA: TGTGCCAGCAGCTTGTTTCAAGCTAACTATGGCTACACCTTC. It is translated as CASSLFQANYGYTF.

The chain employs TRBV18 and TRBJ1-3, with D hard to call. The V gene lost 3 bases and the J gene lost 0 bases, with 15 bases spanning the gap. In germline, CDR1 is KGHSH, CDR2 LQKENI. CDR3 length equals 17 residues. The CDR3 DNA reads as TGTGCCAGCTCACCGCAGGCCACGGGAACCTCTGGAAACACCATATATTTT. This gives the protein CASSPQATGTSGNTIYF. The full variable domain, completed using reference TRBV18 and TRBJ1-3, is NAGVMQNPRHLVRRRGQEARLRCSPMKGHSHVYWYRQLPEEGLKFMVYLQKENIIDESGMPKERFSAEFPKEGPSILRIQQVVRGDSAAYFCASSPQATGTSGNTIYFGEGSWLTVV.

V and J are TRBV12-5 and TRBJ2-2; 9 bases match TRBD1. Germline loops: CDR1 LGHNT, CDR2 FRNRAP. The CDR3 consists of 14 residues. J lost 6 bases, V lost 1 base, and 0 bases had no gene match. CDR3 sequence (DNA): TGTGCTAGTGGTTTGGGACAGGGGGCCGGGGAGCTGTTTTTT. Residues: CASGLGQGAGELFF.

V is TRBV6-4 and J is TRBJ1-1; a possible D gene is TRBD1 (5 bases). The CDR3 has 19 amino acids. The germline gives CDR1 MRHNA, CDR2 SNTAGT. V dropped 2 bases and J dropped 9 bases, with 31 bases sitting between them. The CDR3 region has the DNA TGTGCCAGCAGTGACCCACGGACCACACCGCAAGGAAGGGGACGAAAAGCTTTCTTT. This sequence encodes CASSDPRTTPQGRGRKAFF.

The table lists this clone with a count of one. V usage is TRBV25-1 and J usage is TRBJ1-1; TRBD1 matches at 7 bases. J lost 4 bases, V lost 5 bases, and 4 bases had no gene match. CDR3 length: 13 amino acids. Germline CDR1 reads MGHDK; CDR2 reads SYGVNS. The CDR3 loop reads CASSSTGATEAFF. The CDR3 nucleotides are TGTGCCAGCAGTAGTACAGGGGCCACTGAAGCTTTCTTT.

This clone was seen once. The V and J genes are TRBV4-1 and TRBJ1-2; D may be TRBD1 (5 bases). The CDR3 contains 16 residues. Trimming left V 2 bases short and J 5 bases short, with 18 bases between. CDR1 is MGHRA, CDR2 YSYEKL, per germline. For the CDR3, the DNA is TGCGCCAGCAGCCAACTTCCGGGACCGCAAGGGTATGGCTACACCTTC. It codes for CASSQLPGPQGYGYTF.

CDR3 sequence (DNA): TGTGCCAGCAGCTTCAAAGCGGAAAGCACAGATACGCAGTATTTT. Translated: CASSFKAESTDTQYF. This chain links TRBV7-2 with TRBJ2-3; D is possibly TRBD2 (5 bases). This CDR3 is built from 15 residues. Germline values: CDR1 SGHTA, CDR2 FQGNSA. Trimming removed 3 bases from V and 0 bases from J, with 10 bases in between. The entire variable domain, with the rest obtained from reference TRBV7-2 and TRBJ2-3, is as follows: GAGVSQSPSNKVTEKGKDVELRCDPISGHTALYWYRQSLGQGLEFLIYFQGNSAPDKSGLPSDRFSAERTGGSVSTLTIQRTQQEDSAVYLCASSFKAESTDTQYFGPGTRLTVL.

This clone was seen once. This sequence joins TRBV29-1 and TRBJ1-3, with unresolved D. CDR1 SQVTM and CDR2 ANQGSEA come from the germline V gene. V was shortened by 7 bases and J by 1 base, with 17 bases between the two germline ends. The CDR3 has 15 amino acids. In nucleotides, the CDR3 is TGCAGCGCGGGAGGAGGCGCAAGATCTGGAAACACCATATATTTT. Its translation is CSAGGGARSGNTIYF.

CDR3 sequence: CASKGQGGTNEKLFF. The CDR3 region has the DNA TGTGCCAGCAAAGGACAGGGGGGGACTAATGAAAAACTGTTTTTT. The chain combines TRBV7-8 with TRBJ1-4; the match to TRBD1 covers 10 bases. Germline CDR1 reads SGHVS; CDR2 reads FQNEAQ. With 7 bases clipped from V and 2 bases from J, the junction kept 4 bases outside the gene matches. The CDR3 runs to 15 residues.

The chain carries TRBV19 and TRBJ2-2; maybe TRBD1 (5 bases). Germline loops: CDR1 LNHDA, CDR2 SQIVND (reference sequence). The CDR3 is 13 residues long. The V end lost 6 bases, the J end lost 5 bases, and 10 bases lay between the germline ends. The CDR3 nucleotides read TGTGCCAGTAGGATACAGGTTACCGGGGAGCTGTTTTTT. It is translated as CASRIQVTGELFF.

The CDR3 reads CASSPGDRLIAQYF. The CDR3 nucleotides are TGTGCCAGCAGCCCAGGCGACAGGTTGATTGCGCAGTATTTT. The chain combines TRBV9 with TRBJ2-3; TRBD1 is a possible D gene (6 bases). CDR3 size: 14 residues. Trimming shortened V by 4 bases and J by 10 bases, and 19 bases separated the two germline ends. Germline V gene sequence: CDR1 SGDLS, CDR2 YYNGEE.

The genes are TRBV2 and TRBJ1-4; D remains ambiguous. Germline assignment: CDR1 SNHLY and CDR2 FYNNEI. The CDR3 sequence is 12 residues long. V lost 4 bases and J lost 8, with 8 bases in between. This chain's CDR3 is CASSGEGEKLFF. The CDR3 bases are TGTGCCAGCAGTGGAGAAGGAGAAAAACTGTTTTTT.